This is a list of T cell receptor beta chains from one sample in a study of shared clonotypes between healthy human individuals. Sequenced by immunoSEQ multiplex PCR; TCRdb stores in-frame clones only, minus some. Seen here are some 2,500,000 clones, around 90% observed once, and the top ten hold 0.37%. The specimen sequenced was naive CD4+ T cells from PBMCs. The receptor source for this set is a man aged 18 to 29 in good health. Some clones in this sample may be carry-over from other donors' samples. Both conserved end residues are part of each CDR3. The order of the fields is clone size, V gene, J gene, D gene, CDR3 DNA, CDR3 protein. The D gene is left open where the match is weak. Size values are once, few and many counts, or a class for expanded clones, and some rows have none.

once	TRBV29-1	TRBJ2-3	-	TGCAGCGTTGAAAAACGGTTTCTAAGCACAGATACGCAGTATTTT	CSVEKRFLSTDTQYF
-	TRBV30	TRBJ2-3	-	TGTGCCTGGAGTCCAGGGAGTTACCGTTCGGATACGCAGTATTTT	CAWSPGSYRSDTQYF
-	TRBV9	TRBJ1-1	-	TGTGCCAGCAGCGTATTAGGGCTCGGAAACACTGAAGCTTTCTTT	CASSVLGLGNTEAFF
-	TRBV19	TRBJ2-7	-	TGTGCCAGTAGTTCAGCCCCCCTGAAGGTTACCTACGAGCAGTACTTC	CASSSAPLKVTYEQYF
-	TRBV5-5	TRBJ2-2	TRBD2	TGTGCCAGCAGCTCCGCGGGGGGTACCGGGGAGCTGTTTTTT	CASSSAGGTGELFF
-	TRBV9	TRBJ2-3	TRBD1	TGTGCCAGCAGCGAAAGACCCCCGGGACAGGGTACAGATACGCAGTATTTT	CASSERPPGQGTDTQYF
-	TRBV4-1	TRBJ2-1	TRBD1	TGCGCCAGCAGCCAAGGTCAGGGGACAGGGGTCTTGATGCAGGATGAGCAGTTCTTC	CASSQGQGTGVLMQDEQFF
-	TRBV2	TRBJ2-5	-	TGTGCCAGCAGTGAAGATGTGGGAGAGACCCAGTACTTC	CASSEDVGETQYF
-	TRBV5-1	TRBJ2-7	TRBD2	TGCGCCAGCAGCTTCGGGACTAGCGGGGTCTACGAGCAGTACTTC	CASSFGTSGVYEQYF
-	TRBV6-5	TRBJ2-1	-	TGTGCCAGCAGTTACTCGATCCCCGTGACATACAATGAGCAGTTCTTC	CASSYSIPVTYNEQFF
-	TRBV27	TRBJ2-7	TRBD1	TGTGCCAGCACCCCTCGGGGACAGGGGGCTAGGTACGAGCAGTACTTC	CASTPRGQGARYEQYF
-	TRBV9	TRBJ1-4	TRBD1	TGTGCCAGCAGCGTATCACAGGGGGCTCATAATGAAAAACTGTTTTTT	CASSVSQGAHNEKLFF
-	TRBV9	TRBJ2-1	-	TGTGCCAGCAGCCCCCGAGGGGCGACCCTCTCCTACAATGAGCAGTTCTTC	CASSPRGATLSYNEQFF
-	TRBV6-1	TRBJ2-3	-	TGTGCCAGCAGTCTACGACGCACAGATACGCAGTATTTT	CASSLRRTDTQYF
-	TRBV7-9	TRBJ2-2	TRBD2	TGTGCCAGCAGCCTGGACTATACGGGGGGCGGGGAGCTGTTTTTT	CASSLDYTGGGELFF
once	TRBV28	TRBJ2-5	TRBD2	TGTGCCAGCAGGTCCCGGACTAGAAGTAGGGAGACCCAGTACTTC	CASRSRTRSRETQYF
-	TRBV5-1	TRBJ2-2	-	TGCGCCAGCAGCCCAGCTACGAACACCGGGGAGCTGTTTTTT	CASSPATNTGELFF
-	TRBV7-3	TRBJ2-1	-	TGTGCCAGCACTAAAAAGGCAGGTACGGATGAGCAGTTCTTC	CASTKKAGTDEQFF
-	TRBV5-1	TRBJ2-1	TRBD2	TGCGCCAGCAGCCCTGGGACGTTGGCGGGAGTAGGTAATGAGCAGTTCTTC	CASSPGTLAGVGNEQFF
-	TRBV28	TRBJ1-5	-	TGTGCCAGCACCCTGCGGGGCAATCAGCCCCAGCATTTT	CASTLRGNQPQHF
-	TRBV12-2	TRBJ2-3	-	TGTGCAAGTCGCTTAGGGGACACAACAGATACGCAGTATTTT	CASRLGDTTDTQYF
-	TRBV9	TRBJ2-7	-	TGTGCCAGCAGCTATGATGTAGTAGGGAGAGAGCAGTACTTC	CASSYDVVGREQYF
-	TRBV20-1	TRBJ1-2	-	TGCAGTACACAGGGTTCCGGTGGCTACACCTTC	CSTQGSGGYTF
-	TRBV7-9	TRBJ2-1	-	TGTGCCAGCTCTATTGACACCTACAATGAGCAGTTCTTC	CASSIDTYNEQFF
-	TRBV5-1	TRBJ1-2	TRBD1	TGCGCCAGCAGCTCACAGGGGGCCCCCTTCTATGGCTACACCTTC	CASSSQGAPFYGYTF
once	TRBV21-1	TRBJ2-7	-	TGTGCCAGCAGCAAAAACGAGCAGTACTTC	CASSKNEQYF
-	TRBV7-2	TRBJ2-7	-	TGTGCCAGCAGCCCCCCGGGGGTCTACGAGCAGTACTTC	CASSPPGVYEQYF
-	TRBV5-1	TRBJ2-5	TRBD1	TGCGCCAGCAGCCTTGGACAGGGCTCCGTTCAAGAGACCCAGTACTTC	CASSLGQGSVQETQYF
-	TRBV5-1	TRBJ2-3	TRBD2	TGCGCCAGCAGCTTGATGGCTAGCGGGAGTCGAGATACGCAGTATTTT	CASSLMASGSRDTQYF
-	TRBV19	TRBJ1-5	-	TGTGCCAGTAGTATACGCCACATTAGCAATCAGCCCCAGCATTTT	CASSIRHISNQPQHF
-	TRBV7-2	TRBJ2-5	TRBD2	TGTGCCAGCAGCTTAAGGCCCCAGCGGGGGGGTTTTGTGGCCCAGTACTTC	CASSLRPQRGGFVAQYF
-	TRBV28	TRBJ2-5	-	TGTGCCAGCAGTTTATTAGACTCCGGAGAGACCCAGTACTTC	CASSLLDSGETQYF
-	TRBV29-1	TRBJ2-1	-	TGCAGCGTAGAGGGTTCGATGAATGAGCAGTTCTTC	CSVEGSMNEQFF
-	TRBV5-4	TRBJ1-2	TRBD1	TGTGCCAGCAGCGTACCGGGACAGGGGGACCCTAACTATGGCTACACCTTC	CASSVPGQGDPNYGYTF
-	TRBV5-1	TRBJ2-5	TRBD2	TGCGCCAGCAGCTTGGGCGCTAGCGGGAGGTCCCGGGAGACCCAGTACTTC	CASSLGASGRSRETQYF
-	TRBV7-9	TRBJ1-4	-	TGTGCCAGCAGCACTAGACGTGTGCAGTATGAAAAACTGTTTTTT	CASSTRRVQYEKLFF
-	TRBV9	TRBJ2-2	-	TGTGCCAGCAGCGTAGAACCATCGTCCGGGGAGCTGTTTTTT	CASSVEPSSGELFF
few	TRBV7-9	TRBJ1-2	TRBD1	TGTGCCAGCAGCCTGACAGGGGGCAATGGCTACACCTTC	CASSLTGGNGYTF
-	TRBV6-1	TRBJ2-7	TRBD2	TGTGCCAGCAGTAACATAGCGGGAGCTCACGAGCAGTACTTC	CASSNIAGAHEQYF
once	TRBV6-1	TRBJ2-7	-	TGTGCCAGCAGGGGGTCTAGGGTCGGCGAGCAGTACTTC	CASRGSRVGEQYF
-	TRBV30	TRBJ1-1	-	TGTGCCTGTAGTAGGAGGGCCATGAACACTGAAGCTTTCTTT	CACSRRAMNTEAFF
-	TRBV30	TRBJ2-3	-	TGTGCCTGGAGACACTTCCGCAGGAGGTCACGCACAGATACGCAGTATTTT	CAWRHFRRRSRTDTQYF
-	TRBV5-4	TRBJ2-7	TRBD2	TGTGCCAGCAGGTTAGCGGGGTCTTACGAGCAGTACTTC	CASRLAGSYEQYF
-	TRBV7-2	TRBJ1-5	-	TGTGCCAGCAGCTTATTATCAGGGAGGAGCAATCAGCCCCAGCATTTT	CASSLLSGRSNQPQHF
once	TRBV18	TRBJ1-5	TRBD1	TGTGCCAGCTCACCCTTGGGCAGGGGGGATCAGCCCCAGCATTTT	CASSPLGRGDQPQHF
-	TRBV6-4	TRBJ1-2	TRBD1	TGTGCCAGCAGCTTCCTCCGACAGGGCTACTATGGCTACACCTTC	CASSFLRQGYYGYTF
-	TRBV19	TRBJ1-1	-	TGTGCCAGTAGTCCCCCGCGGGGGCGCGTCGCTGAAGCTTTCTTT	CASSPPRGRVAEAFF
-	TRBV5-1	TRBJ2-6	-	TGCGCCAGCAGCTTGGCCGCAGGGCCTGGGGCCAACGTCCTGACTTTC	CASSLAAGPGANVLTF
-	TRBV7-3	TRBJ1-1	-	TGTGCCAGCAGCTTATCACGTTACACTGAAGCTTTCTTT	CASSLSRYTEAFF
-	TRBV10-1	TRBJ2-3	-	TGCGCCAGCAGTGAGTCACGCTTAAGGGACACAGATACGCAGTATTTT	CASSESRLRDTDTQYF
once	TRBV27	TRBJ1-4	-	TGTGCCAGCAGGGCAGGGGTGTATGAAAAACTGTTTTTT	CASRAGVYEKLFF
once	TRBV7-3	TRBJ1-4	-	TGTGCCAGCAGCTTTAGACCTGTTGCAACTAATGAAAAACTGTTTTTT	CASSFRPVATNEKLFF
-	TRBV30	TRBJ1-5	-	TGTGCCTGTGGGGGGCAAAATTACGATCAGCCCCAGCATTTT	CACGGQNYDQPQHF
-	TRBV15	TRBJ1-2	-	TGTGCCACCAGCAGAGATGGGGGGCAGCTCGCCTATGGCTACACCTTC	CATSRDGGQLAYGYTF
-	TRBV5-6	TRBJ2-5	-	TGTGCCAGCAGCACGAACGACGGGGGAGAGACCCAGTACTTC	CASSTNDGGETQYF